This T cell receptor beta chain originates from a study of blood T cell repertoires in COVID-19. Study information: Sources were T cells, B-cell-depleted T cells, or PBMCs; the material itself was cDNA or gDNA.

Germline V lookup: CDR1 MDHEN, CDR2 SYDVKM. V was shortened by 2 bases and J by 4 bases, with 8 bases between the two germline ends. CDR3 length: 13 amino acids. Study members were between about 18 and 90 years old and lived in 20 to 30 US regions. Clinical history reported by participants formed the basis on which cohorts were assigned. Resolution of symptoms, clearance, or two negative PCRs was present in recovered Cohort 3 donors. Profiling relied on immunoSEQ multiplex PCR, and the TCRdb table lists in-frame clones only, not all of them. The sample lists just over 300,000 clones, roughly 90% occurring once.

This sequence originates from a woman aged 40 to 50 who had recovered from COVID-19. Sequenced sample: PBMCs or T cells enriched from blood (not recorded which). The rearrangement uses TRBV28 and TRBJ1-1; D perhaps matches TRBD1 (5 bases). The CDR3: CASSLSQGTEAFF. Here the CDR3 DNA reads TGTGCCAGCAGTTTAAGCCAGGGCACTGAAGCTTTCTTT.